The 17 T cell receptor beta chains reported below all come from one sample, sequenced in a study of T cell responses to AZD1222 COVID-19 vaccine (dated by TCRdb to about 2021). The time point label, as the study defines it: baseline before first vaccination. The treatment or condition label, as the study defines it: meningococcal conjugate vaccine given as trial control. Library prep was done by the immunoSEQ multiplex PCR assay. TCRdb retrieved this table from immuneACCESS and kept in-frame rearrangements only. Not all clones are present; in checked studies, unresolved V genes account for under half, and no reason is known for the remainder. Present in this sample are some 150,000 clones, around 90% of which were seen just once. 2.5% to 3% of the sample belongs to the ten largest clones. Sequencing was performed on peripheral blood, taken on day 0 of MenACWY control vaccination. These receptors all come from an adult in good health.

This chain's CDR3 is CATSSYSGGDTQYF. The CDR3 DNA sequence: TGTGCCACCAGCAGCTACTCGGGGGGAGATACGCAGTATTTT. The rearrangement links TRBV15 to TRBJ2-3; 7 nucleotides line up with TRBD2. V gave up 3 bases and J gave up 5 bases; unmatched junction bases: 5. Germline assignment: CDR1 LNHNV and CDR2 YYDKDF (reference sequence). The CDR3 is 14 residues long.

This chain joins TRBV4-2 and TRBJ2-1, with D perhaps matching TRBD1 (6 bases). The CDR3 is made up of 12 amino acids. Trimming shortened V by 0 bases and J by 10 bases, and 7 bases separated the two germline ends. In germline, CDR1 is LGHNA, CDR2 YNFKEQ. The CDR3 here is CASSQDTGEQFF. CDR3 sequence (DNA): TGTGCCAGCAGCCAAGATACAGGGGAGCAGTTCTTC.

This chain joins TRBV12-3 or TRBV12-4 and TRBJ2-2; D gene uncertain. The CDR3 totals 12 residues. V lost 3 bases, J lost 6 bases, and 5 bases lay in between. The CDR3 DNA reads as TGTGCCAGCAGTTTTGGGTCCGGGGAGCTGTTTTTT. It encodes CASSFGSGELFF.

This clone was observed a few times. This chain uses TRBV5-1 with TRBJ2-7; the D is unclear. The germline V gene has CDR1 SGHRS and CDR2 YFSETQ. Trimming left V 0 bases short and J 1 base short, with 11 bases between. The CDR3 sequence is 15 residues long. The chain's CDR3 is CASSLAHSGSYEQYF. CDR3 in DNA: TGCGCCAGCAGCTTGGCTCATAGTGGGTCCTACGAGCAGTACTTC. The complete variable domain, with remaining parts taken from reference TRBV5-1 and TRBJ2-7, reads KAGVTQTPRYLIKTRGQQVTLSCSPISGHRSVSWYQQTPGQGLQFLFEYFSETQRNKGNFPGRFSGRQFSNSRSEMNVSTLELGDSALYLCASSLAHSGSYEQYFGPGTRLTVT.

The chain employs TRBV5-6 and TRBJ2-1, with 9 bases fitting TRBD1. This CDR3 comprises 15 residues. Losses at the gene ends were 5 bases for V and 4 bases for J; bases not matched to a gene: 7. Germline CDR1 is SGHDT and CDR2 is YYEEEE. In DNA, the CDR3 is TGTGCCAGCAGGTGGGTAGGACAGGGGTACAATGAGCAGTTCTTC. Its translation: CASRWVGQGYNEQFF. Full variable domain (remainder filled in from reference TRBV5-6 and TRBJ2-1): DAGVTQSPTHLIKTRGQQVTLRCSPKSGHDTVSWYQQALGQGPQFIFQYYEEEERQRGNFPDRFSGHQFPNYSSELNVNALLLGDSALYLCASRWVGQGYNEQFFGPGTRLTVL.

This rearrangement joins TRBV5-4 to TRBJ2-7; TRBD1 aligns across 7 bases. The CDR3 is 15 residues long. CDR1 and CDR2 (germline): SGHNT, YYREEE (reference sequence). The V segment lost 5 bases and the J segment 0 bases; nucleotides outside the gene matches: 8. Here the CDR3 DNA reads TGTGCCAGCAGTTCACCAGGGGGAACCTCCTACGAGCAGTACTTC. Its translation: CASSSPGGTSYEQYF.

The CDR3 nucleotides are TGTGCCAGCAGCCAATTAGGGGCAGATACGCAGTATTTT. Its translation: CASSQLGADTQYF. V and J are TRBV14 and TRBJ2-3, with D possibly TRBD1 on 5 matching bases. This CDR3 is 13 amino acids long. Germline CDR1 and CDR2: SGHDN and FVKESK. V lost 2 bases, J lost 4 bases, and 7 bases lay in between.

The chain has TRBV18 and TRBJ1-5; D ambiguous. The CDR3 extends over 14 amino acids. The germline V gene has CDR1 KGHSH and CDR2 LQKENI. Trimming stripped 3 bases from V and 4 bases from J, with 10 bases between. CDR3 amino acids: CASSPLDENQPQHF. In DNA form, the CDR3 reads TGTGCCAGCTCACCTTTGGACGAGAATCAGCCCCAGCATTTT. Full variable domain (rest looked up from reference TRBV18 and TRBJ1-5): NAGVMQNPRHLVRRRGQEARLRCSPMKGHSHVYWYRQLPEEGLKFMVYLQKENIIDESGMPKERFSAEFPKEGPSILRIQQVVRGDSAAYFCASSPLDENQPQHFGDGTRLSIL.

The rearrangement uses TRBV6-2 or TRBV6-3 and TRBJ2-7, with 10 bases fitting TRBD1. With V trimmed by 6 bases and J by 3 bases, 11 bases remained unmatched. CDR1 and CDR2 (germline): MNHEY, SVGEGT. CDR3 length equals 16 residues. CDR3 residues: CASSHEGQGTGYEQYF. The DNA of the CDR3 is TGTGCCAGCAGCCATGAGGGACAGGGGACCGGCTACGAGCAGTACTTC.

The rearrangement uses TRBV11-3 and TRBJ1-4, with 8 bases identical to TRBD1. V lost 5 bases and J lost 8; bases outside the gene matches: 4. The CDR3 runs to 13 residues. Germline V gives CDR1 SGHNT, CDR2 YENEEA. The CDR3 DNA reads TGTGCCAGCAGCAAAGGACAGGGAGAAAAACTGTTTTTT. The encoded protein is CASSKGQGEKLFF.

The V and J genes are TRBV3-1 (or the pseudogene TRBV3-2) and TRBJ1-1; D is unresolved. Germline lookup yields CDR1 LGHDT and CDR2 YNNKEL (reference sequence). This CDR3 has 18 amino acids. Deletions cut 2 bases from V and 3 bases from J, with 22 bases between. The CDR3 loop is CASSQPYRSERRDTEAFF. The CDR3 region has the DNA TGTGCCAGCAGCCAACCTTACAGATCGGAGAGGCGGGACACTGAAGCTTTCTTT.

The rearrangement links TRBV2 to TRBJ1-4; D not certain. V was trimmed by 3 bases and J by 4 bases, leaving 15 bases between them. CDR3 length: 16 residues. Per germline, CDR1 SNHLY and CDR2 FYNNEI. The CDR3 spells CASSEEQLIYNEKLFF. The CDR3 DNA follows: TGTGCCAGCAGTGAGGAGCAGCTCATCTATAATGAAAAACTGTTTTTT.

The V gene is TRBV19, the J gene TRBJ2-7, with D uncertain. This CDR3 spans 16 amino acids. The ends were cut back, 3 bases at V and 1 base at J, with 16 bases in the middle. CDR1 and CDR2 from the germline V gene are LNHDA and SQIVND (reference sequence). The CDR3 nucleotides are TGTGCCAGTAGTATCTTTGGGTCAGGAAGGTCCTACGAGCAGTACTTC. Translation: CASSIFGSGRSYEQYF. The whole variable domain, remainder taken from reference TRBV19 and TRBJ2-7, is DGGITQSPKYLFRKEGQNVTLSCEQNLNHDAMYWYRQDPGQGLRLIYYSQIVNDFQKGDIAEGYSVSREKKESFPLTVTSAQKNPTAFYLCASSIFGSGRSYEQYFGPGTRLTVT.

The V call is TRBV4-1, the J call TRBJ1-2; D is possibly TRBD1 (6 bases). The CDR3 covers 13 residues. Germline lookup yields CDR1 MGHRA and CDR2 YSYEKL. V was cut by 1 base and J by 4 bases, with 7 bases left in between. CDR3 nucleotide sequence: TGCGCCAGCAGCCAAGGGGGGCCCTATGGCTACACCTTC. Amino acids: CASSQGGPYGYTF.

Here the CDR3 DNA reads TGTGCCACCAGCCCGGGGCGTTACAATGAGCAGTTCTTC. Encoded protein: CATSPGRYNEQFF. The rearrangement joins TRBV24-1 to TRBJ2-1, with D perhaps being TRBD1 or TRBD2 (5 bases each). CDR3 length: 13 residues. The germline V and J ends were trimmed by 7 bases and 4 bases, with 10 bases remaining between them. Per the germline V gene, CDR1 is KGHDR and CDR2 is SFDVKD.

The chain links TRBV10-1 to TRBJ1-1, with D uncertain. Between the trimmed V and J ends, which lost 3 bases and 1 base, there was a span of 9 bases. This CDR3 is built from 14 residues. CDR1 is WNHNN and CDR2 is SYGVQD in the germline V gene (reference sequence). Written as DNA, the CDR3 is TGCGCCAGCAGTGAAACGATGAGGAACACTGAAGCTTTCTTT. Translation gives CASSETMRNTEAFF.

This clone was detected only a few times. The chain employs TRBV3-1 (or the pseudogene TRBV3-2) and TRBJ1-1; D is uncertain. The V gene's germline CDR1 is LGHDT and CDR2 YNNKEL (reference sequence). This CDR3 region has 12 residues. Trimming pared 3 bases from V and 5 bases from J, leaving 7 bases between. The CDR3, as DNA: TGTGCCAGCAGCCAGTCCACAACTGAAGCTTTCTTT. It yields the protein CASSQSTTEAFF.